A selection of T cell receptor beta chains follows, all from one sample in a study of OX40 agonist ivuxolimab in advanced cancers. TCRdb's table, derived via immunoSEQ multiplex PCR, lists solely in-frame clones and lacks some. The sample holds tens of thousands of clones; over 75% are singletons and the top ten take around 0.7%. The sample was CD4+ or CD8+ T cells sorted from blood, taken in a trial of the OX40 agonist ivuxolimab. The receptors here all came from an adult with an advanced solid tumor such as melanoma, head and neck, liver or kidney cancer. The CDR3 runs from the conserved cysteine through the conserved F or W. Fields, in order: D gene, J gene, V gene, clone size, CDR3 protein, CDR3 DNA. The D gene is left open where the match is weak. The size field is filled for only some rows; it gives once, few, many or a size class.

TRBD2	TRBJ2-7	TRBV2	.	CASSGGARGASYEQYF	TGTGCCAGCAGTGGGGGCGCGCGGGGGGCTTCCTACGAGCAGTACTTC
TRBD1	TRBJ1-6	TRBV5-1	.	CASTFGTGGNSPLHF	TGCGCCAGCACCTTCGGGACAGGAGGTAATTCACCCCTCCACTTT
.	TRBJ1-4	TRBV5-1	.	CASSEGVTNEKLFF	TGCGCCAGCAGCGAGGGGGTAACTAATGAAAAACTGTTTTTT
TRBD2	TRBJ2-7	TRBV4-1	.	CASSLLLAGGYEQYF	TGCGCCAGCAGCCTCCTCTTAGCGGGGGGATACGAGCAGTACTTC
TRBD1	TRBJ1-3	TRBV5-4	.	CASSPGQGRSGNTIYF	TGTGCCAGCAGCCCCGGACAGGGGCGCTCTGGAAACACCATATATTTT
TRBD2	TRBJ2-5	TRBV6-1	.	CASSRERGTETQYF	TGTGCCAGCAGTAGGGAGCGGGGTACGGAGACCCAGTACTTC
.	TRBJ2-7	TRBV5-1	.	CASKRVGPVYEQYF	TGCGCCAGCAAAAGGGTAGGTCCAGTGTACGAGCAGTACTTC
.	TRBJ2-7	TRBV29-1	.	CSVGGSSYEQYF	TGCAGCGTTGGGGGGTCCTCCTACGAGCAGTACTTC
.	TRBJ2-7	TRBV27	.	CASSATGFWEQYF	TGTGCCAGCAGTGCAACAGGGTTCTGGGAGCAGTACTTC
TRBD1	TRBJ1-2	TRBV6-6	.	CASSYSRTGENGYTF	TGTGCCAGCAGTTACTCGAGAACAGGGGAAAATGGCTACACCTTC
.	TRBJ1-1	TRBV7-3	few	CASSSTGNTEAFF	TGTGCCAGCAGCTCGACAGGGAACACTGAAGCTTTCTTT
.	TRBJ1-6	TRBV19	.	CASSIRPGESGNSPLHF	TGTGCCAGTAGTATTCGGCCAGGGGAAAGTGGTAATTCACCCCTCCACTTT
TRBD2	TRBJ2-6	TRBV19	few	CASKLGLGNSGANVLTF	TGTGCCAGTAAACTGGGACTAGGTAATTCTGGGGCCAACGTCCTGACTTTC
.	TRBJ1-1	TRBV2	.	CASSPVTGNTEAFF	TGTGCCAGCTCCCCCGTGACAGGCAACACTGAAGCTTTCTTT
.	TRBJ2-5	TRBV7-3	.	CASSFRGGETQYF	TGTGCCAGCAGCTTCAGAGGGGGTGAGACCCAGTACTTC
TRBD1	TRBJ1-5	TRBV10-3	once	CAISDRDRGKVAQHF	TGTGCCATCAGTGACCGGGACAGGGGGAAGGTAGCCCAGCATTTT
.	TRBJ1-2	TRBV6-4	.	CASRRDPLTNYGYTF	TGTGCCAGCAGGAGAGACCCGCTTACAAACTATGGCTACACCTTC
TRBD2	TRBJ2-7	TRBV6-1	.	CASNHPSGGTYEQYF	TGTGCCAGCAATCACCCTAGCGGGGGCACCTACGAGCAGTACTTC
.	TRBJ2-5	TRBV21-1	.	CASSKVGQRLAGGPFQETQYF	TGTGCCAGCAGCAAAGTCGGTCAACGACTAGCGGGGGGTCCCTTTCAAGAGACCCAGTACTTC
.	TRBJ2-2	TRBV18	.	CASSLVAVPNTGELFF	TGTGCCAGCTCACTAGTGGCAGTTCCGAACACCGGGGAGCTGTTTTTT
.	TRBJ2-7	TRBV18	.	CASSPGGGMAYEQYF	TGTGCCAGCTCACCAGGGGGAGGAATGGCCTACGAGCAGTACTTC
TRBD1	TRBJ2-5	TRBV11-3	.	CASSAPGQGEETQYF	TGTGCCAGCAGCGCGCCCGGACAGGGAGAAGAGACCCAGTACTTC
TRBD2	TRBJ2-7	TRBV11-3	.	CASSLAPVRGRGNYEQYF	TGTGCCAGCAGCTTAGCCCCGGTACGAGGGCGGGGGAACTACGAGCAGTACTTC
TRBD1	TRBJ2-3	TRBV11-3	.	CASSLGQRQGGTDTQYF	TGTGCCAGCAGCTTAGGACAGCGGCAGGGGGGCACAGATACGCAGTATTTT
TRBD2	TRBJ2-3	TRBV5-1	.	CASSSGLAGGSLYF	TGCGCCAGCAGCTCGGGACTAGCGGGGGGTAGTCTGTATTTT
.	TRBJ2-7	TRBV18	few	CASSGEGPLSSYEQYF	TGTGCCAGCTCAGGCGAGGGACCGTTGAGCTCCTACGAGCAGTACTTC
.	TRBJ1-1	TRBV4-1	.	CASSQDGVRAFF	TGCGCCAGCAGCCAAGACGGCGTCCGGGCTTTCTTT
.	TRBJ1-1	TRBV4-1	few	CASSPIQDRNTEAFF	TGCGCCAGCAGCCCAATACAGGACAGGAACACTGAAGCTTTCTTT
.	TRBJ2-4	TRBV5-1	.	CASSLATVGAKNIQYF	TGCGCCAGCAGCTTGGCGACAGTGGGAGCCAAAAACATTCAGTACTTC
TRBD1	TRBJ1-6	TRBV5-1	.	CASSYDRGANSPLHF	TGCGCCAGCAGCTATGACAGGGGAGCTAATTCACCCCTCCACTTT
TRBD1	TRBJ1-4	TRBV2	.	CASRTGTGTEKLFF	TGTGCCAGCAGGACCGGGACAGGTACTGAAAAACTGTTTTTT
.	TRBJ2-1	TRBV19	.	CASTASYEQFF	TGTGCCAGTACGGCAAGCTATGAGCAGTTCTTC
.	TRBJ1-3	TRBV11-2	.	CASSLPSGNTIYF	TGTGCCAGCAGCTTACCCTCTGGAAACACCATATATTTT
TRBD1	TRBJ2-7	TRBV29-1	.	CSVSQDRGYEQYF	TGCAGCGTTTCCCAGGACAGGGGTTACGAGCAGTACTTC
.	TRBJ2-7	TRBV6-5	.	CASRPNGVPYEQYF	TGTGCCAGCAGACCAAACGGGGTGCCCTACGAGCAGTACTTC